Following are 9 T cell receptor beta chains from one sample sequenced in a study of blood T cell repertoires in COVID-19. Sequenced by immunoSEQ multiplex PCR; TCRdb stores in-frame clones only, minus some. The table has 65,000 to 80,000 clones, over 75% seen once. Sequencing was performed on peripheral blood. These receptors all stem from a man over 45 with active COVID-19.

The V and J genes are TRBV27 and TRBJ2-7; a weak D match, TRBD2 (7 bases). Germline-derived CDR1 and CDR2 are MNHEY and SMNVEV (reference sequence). The V end was cut by 6 bases, the J end by 6 bases, with 18 bases between. The CDR3 spans 14 residues. The CDR3 spells CASRGTGGSGEQYF. As DNA, the CDR3 is TGTGCCAGCAGGGGTACGGGGGGCTCGGGCGAGCAGTACTTC.

This chain uses TRBV9 with TRBJ1-2; no clear D gene. Germline CDR1 is SGDLS and CDR2 is YYNGEE. The CDR3 covers 14 residues. V was trimmed by 2 bases and J by 4 bases, leaving 12 bases between them. The CDR3 here is CASSVYGDFYGYTF. In DNA, the CDR3 is TGTGCCAGCAGCGTGTACGGAGACTTCTATGGCTACACCTTC.

The chain has TRBV7-2 and TRBJ2-2; weak D call: TRBD1 (5 bases). V was clipped by 3 bases and J by 0 bases, with 14 bases between them. In germline, CDR1 is SGHTA, CDR2 FQGNSA. The CDR3 is 17 amino acids. The CDR3 loop reads CASSFPVGRANTGELFF. The CDR3 region has the DNA TGTGCCAGCAGCTTTCCCGTCGGCAGGGCGAACACCGGGGAGCTGTTTTTT.

The chain links TRBV14 to TRBJ2-1; TRBD2 aligns across 10 bases. V was clipped by 8 bases and J by 4 bases; unmatched bases: 8. This CDR3 is 15 amino acids long. From germline, CDR1 is SGHDN and CDR2 FVKESK. CDR3 in amino acids: CASSLSGGIYNEQFF. For the CDR3, the DNA is TGTGCCAGCTCCCTTAGCGGGGGGATTTACAATGAGCAGTTCTTC.

The chain has TRBV4-3 and TRBJ1-5; D unclear. The V gene lost 0 bases and the J gene lost 1 base, with 7 bases spanning the gap. CDR3 length: 15 amino acids. The germline gives CDR1 LGHNA, CDR2 YSLEER. This CDR3 is CASSQDAGSNQPQHF. The CDR3 DNA reads TGCGCCAGCAGCCAAGACGCCGGGAGCAATCAGCCCCAGCATTTT.

This rearrangement joins TRBV18 to TRBJ2-5, with 9 positions matching TRBD1. V was pared by 4 bases and J by 10 bases, with 10 bases of the junction left unmatched. Germline V gives CDR1 KGHSH, CDR2 LQKENI. The CDR3 spans 14 residues. The CDR3 DNA follows: TGTGCCAGCTCACTTTACCGGGACAGGGAAGACCAGTACTTC. Translating gives CASSLYRDREDQYF.

The genes are TRBV7-3 and TRBJ2-1; TRBD2 matches 12 bases. Germline V CDR1 and CDR2: SGHTA, FQGTGA. V shed 5 bases, J shed 7 bases, and the junction held 6 bases outside the gene matches. The CDR3 totals 15 residues. CDR3 region: CASSPRLAGANEQFF. CDR3 DNA: TGTGCCAGCAGCCCTCGACTAGCGGGGGCGAATGAGCAGTTCTTC.

The gene calls are TRBV2 and TRBJ1-2, with 9 bases lining up with TRBD1. The ends lost 10 bases at V and 5 bases at J; junction bases unmatched: 8. The germline gives CDR1 SNHLY, CDR2 FYNNEI. This CDR3 is 13 amino acids long. Written as DNA, the CDR3 is TGTGCCACCGAACCGGGACAGGGTTATGGCTACACCTTC. This codes for CATEPGQGYGYTF.

The CDR3 sequence is CASSITASGGTDTQYF. The CDR3 coding sequence is TGTGCCAGTAGTATAACGGCTAGCGGGGGCACAGATACGCAGTATTTT. The rearrangement uses TRBV19 and TRBJ2-3; TRBD2 agrees at 9 bases. The CDR3 covers 16 residues. Germline V lookup: CDR1 LNHDA, CDR2 SQIVND (reference sequence). The V segment lost 2 bases and the J segment 1 base; nucleotides outside the gene matches: 4.